The 23 T cell receptor beta chains below come from one sample, sequenced in a study of a mutant IDH1 vaccine in newly diagnosed glioma. Time point of the sample: week 47, end of study. The investigators gave 300 ug of mutant IDH1 20-mer peptide in each vaccine dose, together with topical imiquimod. The antigens of these receptors remain unknown. Measured with immunoSEQ multiplex PCR; TCRdb has only the in-frame clones, and not every one. The sample lists 84,000 or so clones; approximately 75% were seen once. The sequenced sample was PBMCs, obtained from a glioma patient whose treatment included an IDH1 peptide vaccine. The receptors here all came from a man aged 40-55 years with glioma.

This clone showed up just a few times. The chain combines TRBV7-2 with TRBJ2-3; D is ambiguous. The CDR3 contains 12 residues. V gave up 5 bases and J gave up 4 bases, with 7 bases separating them. Germline CDR1 and CDR2: SGHTA and FQGNSA. The DNA for the CDR3 is TGTGCCAGCAGCAGACCCGCAGATACGCAGTATTTT. This gives the protein CASSRPADTQYF.

The chain employs TRBV9 and TRBJ2-5; 10 bases fit TRBD1. Unmatched junction bases numbered 8, after V lost 4 bases and J lost 5 bases. CDR1 is SGDLS and CDR2 is YYNGEE in the germline V gene. The CDR3 is 15 amino acids. DNA for the CDR3: TGTGCCAGCAGCCCACTGGGACAGGGGTCGGAGACCCAGTACTTC. Translated, it gives CASSPLGQGSETQYF.

The chain is built from TRBV7-2 and TRBJ2-1; D is unclear. Germline V CDR1 and CDR2: SGHTA, FQGNSA. The CDR3 runs to 14 residues. Trimming pared 4 bases from V and 3 bases from J, leaving 10 bases between. The CDR3 DNA reads TGTGCCAGCAGCTCCAGCACCGACTACAATGAGCAGTTCTTC. It encodes CASSSSTDYNEQFF.

The chain links TRBV6-1 to TRBJ1-1; D unresolved. Per germline, CDR1 MNHNS and CDR2 SASEGT. V lost 4 bases and J 1 base, leaving 10 bases between the germline ends. The CDR3 spans 14 residues. The CDR3, as DNA: TGTGCCAGCAGTGCCACTGACAAGAACACTGAAGCTTTCTTT. It yields the protein CASSATDKNTEAFF.

This clone has only a few counts. The chain links TRBV19 to TRBJ2-5; D may be TRBD2 (5 bases). The CDR3 length is 14 residues. V gave up 4 bases and J gave up 3 bases, with 12 bases separating them. Germline V gene data show CDR1 as LNHDA and CDR2 as SQIVND (reference sequence). The CDR3 nucleotides are TGTGCCAGTAGTACGGCTACGGGGAAAGAGACCCAGTACTTC. The encoded protein is CASSTATGKETQYF.

DNA for the CDR3: TGTGCCAGCTCACCTTCGGAAGGTGCGGGTACGCAGTATTTT. Translated: CASSPSEGAGTQYF. The chain links TRBV18 to TRBJ2-3; tentatively, D is TRBD2 (5 bases). Germline CDR1 reads KGHSH; CDR2 reads LQKENI. V shed 3 bases and J shed 8 bases, with 15 bases lying between them. CDR3 length: 14 amino acids.

The chain links TRBV25-1 to TRBJ2-5; 14 positions agree with TRBD2. Germline-derived CDR1 and CDR2 are MGHDK and SYGVNS. The CDR3 has 17 amino acids. Trimming cost V 2 bases and J 4 bases; bases outside gene matches: 6. The CDR3 reads CASSETTSGRVVETQYF. CDR3 nucleotides: TGTGCCAGCAGTGAAACGACTAGCGGGAGGGTGGTAGAGACCCAGTACTTC.

The rearrangement joins TRBV9 to TRBJ1-1; D not resolved. The CDR3 loop spans 13 amino acids. Per the germline V gene, CDR1 is SGDLS and CDR2 is YYNGEE. Deletions cut 1 base from V and 1 base from J, with 5 bases between. The CDR3 DNA reads as TGTGCCAGCAGCGTACGGGGGAACACTGAAGCTTTCTTT. This codes for CASSVRGNTEAFF.

The rearrangement uses TRBV6-5 and TRBJ1-1; 7 positions match TRBD1. V was pared by 5 bases and J by 1 base, with 7 bases of the junction left unmatched. Germline CDR1 reads MNHEY; CDR2 reads SVGAGI. The length of the CDR3 is 15 residues. This chain's CDR3 is CASSRRQGRNTEAFF. Here the CDR3 DNA reads TGTGCCAGCAGTCGCAGACAGGGAAGGAACACTGAAGCTTTCTTT.

The chain carries TRBV7-9 and TRBJ1-4; TRBD1 aligns across 11 bases. There are 15 residues in the CDR3. V lost 5 bases to trimming and J lost 7 bases; unmatched junction nucleotides: 6. The germline gives CDR1 SEHNR, CDR2 FQNEAQ (reference sequence). CDR3 loop: CASSPGQGAGEKLFF. The CDR3 nucleotides read TGTGCCAGCAGCCCCGGACAGGGGGCGGGTGAAAAACTGTTTTTT. Full variable domain (outside the CDR3, taken from reference TRBV7-9 and TRBJ1-4): DTGVSQNPRHKITKRGQNVTFRCDPISEHNRLYWYRQTLGQGPEFLTYFQNEAQLEKSRLLSDRFSAERPKGSFSTLEIQRTEQGDSAMYLCASSPGQGAGEKLFFGSGTQLSVL.

The rearrangement links TRBV9 to TRBJ2-4, with no clear D. V shed 0 bases and J shed 1 base, with 5 bases lying between them. CDR1 and CDR2 from the germline V gene are SGDLS and YYNGEE. CDR3 length equals 14 residues. The CDR3 loop is CASSVEGAKNIQYF. Here the CDR3 DNA reads TGTGCCAGCAGCGTAGAAGGGGCCAAAAACATTCAGTACTTC.

The V and J genes are TRBV5-5 and TRBJ2-5; D is unresolved. The length of the CDR3 is 13 residues. CDR1 is SGHKS and CDR2 is YYEKEE in the germline V gene (reference sequence). V was cut by 0 bases and J by 2 bases, with 5 bases left in between. The CDR3 loop reads CASSLVQQETQYF. The CDR3 nucleotides are TGTGCCAGCAGCTTGGTACAGCAAGAGACCCAGTACTTC.

The CDR3 region is CASSLVGRETQYF. CDR3 nucleotides: TGTGCCAGCAGCTTGGTCGGCAGGGAGACCCAGTACTTC. This rearrangement joins TRBV5-5 to TRBJ2-5; D gene ambiguous. The germline V and J ends were trimmed by 0 bases and 5 bases, with 8 bases remaining between them. The CDR3 has 13 amino acids. From germline, CDR1 is SGHKS and CDR2 YYEKEE (reference sequence).

The chain carries TRBV9 and TRBJ1-4; D ambiguous. The CDR3 sequence is 17 residues long. Germline CDR1 and CDR2: SGDLS and YYNGEE. Trimming stripped 4 bases from V and 0 bases from J, with 16 bases between. In DNA, the CDR3 is TGTGCCAGCAGCCCTTTCGACTATCTCTCAACTAATGAAAAACTGTTTTTT. Protein: CASSPFDYLSTNEKLFF.

This rearrangement joins TRBV7-8 to TRBJ2-7; D assignment may be TRBD1 or TRBD2 (5 bases each). The germline V gene has CDR1 SGHVS and CDR2 FQNEAQ. V shed 1 base and J shed 3 bases, with 16 bases lying between them. This CDR3 comprises 16 residues. CDR3 sequence (DNA): TGTGCCAGCAGCTTAGAGAGGGGCCCAAACCTCTACGAGCAGTACTTC. Encoded protein: CASSLERGPNLYEQYF.

V gene TRBV7-3 combines with J gene TRBJ2-2; D uncertain. The CDR3 covers 14 residues. Between the trimmed V and J ends, which lost 5 bases and 4 bases, there was a span of 11 bases. The germline V gene has CDR1 SGHTA and CDR2 FQGTGA. CDR3 nucleotide sequence: TGTGCCAGCAGCCCCCGTAAAGGCACCGGGGAGCTGTTTTTT. Protein: CASSPRKGTGELFF.

This chain uses TRBV7-3 with TRBJ2-1; 10 bases agree with TRBD2. CDR1 is SGHTA, CDR2 FQGTGA, per germline. After removal of 3 bases from V and 5 bases from J, the junction contained 1 base not matched to a gene. The CDR3 has 14 amino acids. CDR3 loop: CASSLGLANNEQFF. As DNA, the CDR3 is TGTGCCAGCAGCTTGGGACTAGCGAACAATGAGCAGTTCTTC.

The chain joins TRBV6-1 to TRBJ2-5; 9 nucleotides line up with TRBD1. Matching the DNA end better, TRBJ2-7 makes the J call doubtful. CDR1 and CDR2 (germline): MNHNS, SASEGT. The CDR3 totals 14 residues. The CDR3 protein is CASSGTGYVSEQYF. CDR3 nucleotides: TGTGCCAGCAGCGGGACAGGGTATGTTTCCGAGCAGTACTTC.

This clone occurred a few times. CDR3: CATQTFGSYEQYF. DNA of the CDR3: TGTGCCACCCAGACGTTTGGTTCCTACGAGCAGTACTTC. This chain connects TRBV25-1 to TRBJ2-7; no definite D call. The germline V gene has CDR1 MGHDK and CDR2 SYGVNS. Trimming cost V 10 bases and J 1 base, with 14 bases left between them. The CDR3 runs to 13 residues.

This chain connects TRBV6-6 to TRBJ2-1; 8 nucleotides agree with TRBD2. The CDR3 runs to 15 residues. The germline CDR1 and CDR2 sequences are MNHNY and SVGAGI (reference sequence). The V gene end was trimmed by 6 bases and the J gene end by 10 bases; junction bases not matched to a gene: 14. The CDR3 sequence: CASSGGAAGAGEQFF. CDR3 nucleotide sequence: TGTGCCAGCAGCGGGGGGGCAGCGGGGGCGGGCGAGCAGTTCTTC.

DNA of the CDR3: TGCGCCAGCAGCTTGGAAAGCGGCCTCTCCTACGAGCAGTACTTC. This translates into CASSLESGLSYEQYF. The chain is built from TRBV5-1 and TRBJ2-5; D possibly corresponds to TRBD2 (5 bases). Gene TRBJ2-7 matches the end of the DNA better, so the J call may be wrong. The germline gives CDR1 SGHRS, CDR2 YFSETQ. The CDR3 sequence is 15 residues long.

This clone appeared a single time. CDR3 in DNA: TGTGCCAGCAGCACCGGGGGAGGTATTAGCCCCTACAATGAGCAGTTCTTC. This codes for CASSTGGGISPYNEQFF. The J gene is TRBJ2-1, the V gene TRBV5-4; a possible D gene is TRBD2 (6 bases). Germline CDR1 and CDR2: SGHNT and YYREEE (reference sequence). The CDR3 spans 17 residues. The V gene lost 4 bases and the J gene lost 2 bases, with 19 bases spanning the gap.

This clone was seen just once. The chain couples TRBV27 to TRBJ2-5, with 9 bases matching TRBD1. The DNA end is a closer match to TRBJ2-7, so the J assignment may be wrong. The CDR3 spans 16 residues. Germline loops: CDR1 MNHEY, CDR2 SMNVEV (reference sequence). CDR3 in amino acids: CASSLIPTGGDYEQYF. Written as DNA, the CDR3 is TGTGCCAGCAGTTTAATCCCGACAGGGGGTGACTACGAGCAGTACTTC.